This T cell receptor beta chain was documented in a study of memory CD4+ T cells and cytomegalovirus serostatus. The CDR3 runs 16 residues. The germline CDR1 and CDR2 sequences are SGHRS and YFSETQ. After removal of 2 bases from V and 1 base from J, the junction contained 4 bases not matched to a gene. The sort gate was single viable CD3+CD4+CD8-CD45RO+ cells for memory CD4+ T cells. Assay: immunoSEQ multiplex PCR; the TCRdb copy retains only in-frame clones and omits some. The repertoire holds around 50,000 clones, roughly four fifths seen once, with 1.2% in the top ten. Sequenced sample: memory CD4+ T cells from blood. This TCR derives from an adult in good health and CMV-seropositive. The V call is TRBV5-1, the J call TRBJ2-5, with TRBD2 matching 11 bases. The CDR3 spells CASSLRTSGSQETQYF. CDR3 in DNA: TGCGCCAGCAGCTTAAGGACTAGCGGGTCCCAAGAGACCCAGTACTTC.